Listed here are 15 T cell receptor beta chains from one sample, sequenced in a study of blood T cell repertoires in COVID-19. Assay: immunoSEQ multiplex PCR; the TCRdb copy retains only in-frame clones and omits some. There are about 110,000 clones in the sample; about three quarters occur only once, and more than 4% lies in the top ten. The source material was peripheral blood. The receptors derive from a human donor in a cohort sampled during active or convalescent COVID-19.

This clone came up a few times. This CDR3 is CASSNPGTGDYEQYF. For the CDR3, the DNA is TGTGCCAGCAGCAACCCCGGGACAGGGGACTACGAGCAGTACTTC. The chain joins TRBV11-2 to TRBJ2-7; 10 bases match TRBD1. Germline trimming cut 5 bases from V and 3 bases from J; bases unmatched to any gene: 7. The V gene's germline CDR1 is SGHAT and CDR2 FQNNGV. This CDR3 is 15 amino acids long.

The chain carries TRBV6-2 or TRBV6-3 and TRBJ2-7; TRBD2 matches 7 bases. CDR1 MNHEY and CDR2 SVGEGT come from the germline V gene. This CDR3 has 14 amino acids. After removal of 2 bases from V and 2 bases from J, the junction contained 3 bases not matched to a gene. The CDR3 sequence: CASSYPGTTYEQYF. CDR3 DNA: TGTGCCAGCAGTTACCCCGGGACTACCTACGAGCAGTACTTC.

The rearrangement joins TRBV30 to TRBJ1-6; 9 bases match TRBD1. J lost 7 bases, V lost 4 bases, and 5 bases had no gene match. CDR3 size: 14 residues. Germline-derived CDR1 and CDR2 are GTSNPN and SVGIG (reference sequence). The CDR3 here is CAWTIDRGNSPLHF. In DNA, the CDR3 is TGTGCCTGGACCATCGACAGGGGGAATTCACCCCTCCACTTT.

This clone has just a few counts. The rearrangement uses TRBV19 and TRBJ1-1; D ambiguous. The germline V gene has CDR1 LNHDA and CDR2 SQIVND (reference sequence). The CDR3 is 13 amino acids. Trimming took 7 bases from V and 11 from J, leaving 20 bases between them. The CDR3 sequence is CASKAGPRVAAFF. Here the CDR3 DNA reads TGTGCCAGTAAAGCTGGACCGCGGGTGGCCGCTTTCTTT.

This clone appeared a single time. The CDR3 here is CASQLTGTGPGELFF. The DNA for the CDR3 is TGTGCCAGCCAACTTACCGGGACAGGGCCCGGGGAGCTGTTTTTT. The chain joins TRBV6-5 to TRBJ2-2, with 9 bases aligning to TRBD1. After removal of 8 bases from V and 6 bases from J, the junction contained 10 bases not matched to a gene. Germline lookup yields CDR1 MNHEY and CDR2 SVGAGI. The CDR3 has 15 amino acids.

This sequence joins TRBV3-1 (or the pseudogene TRBV3-2) and TRBJ2-3; TRBD2 is a possible D gene (6 bases). This CDR3 is 12 amino acids long. The germline CDR1 and CDR2 sequences are LGHDT and YNNKEL (reference sequence). V was shortened by 3 bases and J by 8 bases, with 9 bases between the two germline ends. CDR3 bases: TGTGCCAGCAGCCATACAGCGGGTACGCAGTATTTT. As protein: CASSHTAGTQYF.

This sequence joins TRBV28 and TRBJ1-5, with D tentatively TRBD1 (5 bases). V was trimmed by 6 bases and J by 0 bases, leaving 27 bases between them. Germline loops: CDR1 MDHEN, CDR2 SYDVKM. The CDR3 has 20 amino acids. In DNA, the CDR3 is TGTGCCAGCAGCTGGGGTGTCGCGGGACGGGTAAGATATAGCAATCAGCCCCAGCATTTT. This encodes CASSWGVAGRVRYSNQPQHF.

The chain joins TRBV14 to TRBJ2-7; D possibly corresponds to TRBD1 (6 bases). The CDR3 runs 14 residues. Trimming removed 0 bases from V and 1 base from J, with 7 bases in between. Germline loops: CDR1 SGHDN, CDR2 FVKESK. CDR3 bases: TGTGCCAGCAGCCAAGAGGGGACATCCTACGAGCAGTACTTC. Translation gives CASSQEGTSYEQYF.

This clone was detected only once. V is TRBV9 and J is TRBJ1-1, with a weak D call TRBD1 (6 bases). Deletions cut 3 bases from V and 5 bases from J, with 14 bases between. Germline V gene lookup returns CDR1 SGDLS and CDR2 YYNGEE. The length of the CDR3 is 14 residues. This chain's CDR3 is CASSAEGGGTEAFF. The CDR3 DNA sequence: TGTGCCAGCAGCGCAGAGGGAGGGGGGACTGAAGCTTTCTTT.

This clone was found once. This chain connects TRBV4-1 to TRBJ1-1; 9 positions agree with TRBD1. The CDR3 sequence is 14 residues long. V was clipped by 3 bases and J by 13 bases; unmatched bases: 12. CDR1 and CDR2 (germline): MGHRA, YSYEKL. The CDR3: CASSQNLGQGQVFF. The CDR3 DNA follows: TGCGCCAGCAGCCAGAACCTAGGACAGGGGCAGGTTTTCTTT.

V is TRBV6-2 or TRBV6-3 and J is TRBJ2-2, with TRBD1 identical over 8 bases. The CDR3 runs 16 residues. V was pared by 0 bases and J by 2 bases, with 2 bases of the junction left unmatched. Per germline, CDR1 MNHEY and CDR2 SVGEGT. The CDR3 bases are TGTGCCAGCAGTTACTCAGCAGGGGGCAACACCGGGGAGCTGTTTTTT. Its translation: CASSYSAGGNTGELFF.

Only a few counts were recorded for this clone. The J gene is TRBJ2-7, the V gene TRBV18, with 12 bases identical to TRBD1. Germline values: CDR1 KGHSH, CDR2 LQKENI. With V trimmed by 5 bases and J by 7 bases, 12 bases remained unmatched. The CDR3 spans 16 residues. CDR3 DNA: TGTGCCAGCTCAGGACCCCCGGGACAGGGGGCGCAAGAGCAGTACTTC. Encoded protein: CASSGPPGQGAQEQYF.

Of note for this clone: The junction shows a germline mismatch at one end, possibly a read error. This chain uses TRBV18 with TRBJ1-2; D unresolved. From germline, CDR1 is KGHSH and CDR2 LQKENI. This CDR3 region has 12 residues. In nucleotides, the CDR3 is TGTGCCAGCTCACCCCTCGCAGGCGAATCTTCCTTC. It codes for CASSPLAGESSF.

This clone was seen once. The V call is TRBV24-1, the J call TRBJ1-5; tentative D call: TRBD1 (6 bases). The V and J ends lost 7 bases and 5 bases respectively, with 17 bases between them. The CDR3 sequence is 15 residues long. Germline V gene sequence: CDR1 KGHDR, CDR2 SFDVKD. In nucleotides, the CDR3 is TGTGCCACCAGAGAACTTCTGGGGGGGCATCAGCCCCAGCATTTT. It translates to CATRELLGGHQPQHF.

The gene calls are TRBV5-6 and TRBJ2-4, with 8 bases matching TRBD1. CDR1 is SGHDT and CDR2 is YYEEEE in the germline V gene. The CDR3 has 14 residues. Trimming removed 3 bases from V and 7 bases from J; junction bases left unmatched: 6. In nucleotides, the CDR3 is TGTGCCAGCAGCTCCCGGACAGGGTGGAACATTCAGTACTTC. Residues: CASSSRTGWNIQYF.